A selection of T cell receptor beta chains follows, all from one sample in a study of shared clonotypes between healthy human individuals. Some clones are missing from TCRdb's copy, which holds only in-frame ones; the method was immunoSEQ multiplex PCR. The sample lists approximately 340,000 clones, roughly 70% occurring once. What was sequenced was memory CD4+ T cells sorted from blood. These receptors were collected from a man between 25 and 39 years old in good health. Each CDR3 is given with its conserved first and last residue. The D gene is left open where the match is weak. For some rows the clone size is stated as once, few or many, or as a class when expanded; others skip it.

v_gene: TRBV2; d_gene: .; j_gene: TRBJ1-6; abundance: few; CDR3nt: TGTGCCAGCAGATGGAAGTACAGGGAGGATTCACCCCTCCACTTT; CDR3aa: CASRWKYREDSPLHF
v_gene: TRBV9; d_gene: TRBD2; j_gene: TRBJ2-1; abundance: .; CDR3nt: TGTGCCAGCAGTAGAGCGGGAGGGCCTTACAATGAGCAGTTCTTC; CDR3aa: CASSRAGGPYNEQFF
v_gene: TRBV7-8; d_gene: .; j_gene: TRBJ2-4; abundance: once; CDR3nt: TGTGCCAGCAGCTTAGCTGGGAGCAAAAACATTCAGTACTTC; CDR3aa: CASSLAGSKNIQYF
v_gene: TRBV6-5; d_gene: TRBD2; j_gene: TRBJ2-7; abundance: .; CDR3nt: TGTGCCAGCACCCCTAGCGGAACCTACGAGCAGTACTTC; CDR3aa: CASTPSGTYEQYF
v_gene: TRBV6-5; d_gene: .; j_gene: TRBJ2-1; abundance: few; CDR3nt: TGTGCCAGCCAATCCCGGAGTGGGGCGGGAGAGCAGTTCTTC; CDR3aa: CASQSRSGAGEQFF
v_gene: TRBV5-4; d_gene: .; j_gene: TRBJ1-1; abundance: .; CDR3nt: TGTGCCAGCAGCTTGGAAGGACCGATGAACACTGAAGCTTTCTTT; CDR3aa: CASSLEGPMNTEAFF
v_gene: TRBV6-6; d_gene: .; j_gene: TRBJ2-1; abundance: .; CDR3nt: TGTGCCAGCAGTACAGACAGCCTTCGCTACAATGAGCAGTTCTTC; CDR3aa: CASSTDSLRYNEQFF
v_gene: TRBV2; d_gene: .; j_gene: TRBJ1-2; abundance: .; CDR3nt: TGTGCCAGCAGTGAAGCGTACGGGGGTGGCTACACCTTC; CDR3aa: CASSEAYGGGYTF
v_gene: TRBV11-3; d_gene: TRBD2; j_gene: TRBJ2-3; abundance: .; CDR3nt: TGTGCCAGCAGCCCAACTAGCGGGAGCACAGATACGCAGTATTTT; CDR3aa: CASSPTSGSTDTQYF
v_gene: TRBV2; d_gene: TRBD2; j_gene: TRBJ2-3; abundance: .; CDR3nt: TGTGCCAGCAAGCGACTAGCGGGAGAGGCAGATACGCAGTATTTT; CDR3aa: CASKRLAGEADTQYF
v_gene: TRBV28; d_gene: .; j_gene: TRBJ1-5; abundance: .; CDR3nt: TGTGCCAGCAGTTCCCCTTATGGTACTAATAGCAATCAGCCCCAGCATTTT; CDR3aa: CASSSPYGTNSNQPQHF
v_gene: TRBV6-1; d_gene: TRBD1; j_gene: TRBJ2-7; abundance: .; CDR3nt: TGTGCCAGCAGGTACAGGGGAATCAACTCCTACGAGCAGTACTTC; CDR3aa: CASRYRGINSYEQYF
v_gene: TRBV11-2; d_gene: TRBD2; j_gene: TRBJ2-1; abundance: .; CDR3nt: TGTGCCAGCAGCACCACTAGCGGCTCCTACAATGAGCAGTTCTTC; CDR3aa: CASSTTSGSYNEQFF
v_gene: TRBV14; d_gene: .; j_gene: TRBJ2-7; abundance: .; CDR3nt: TGTGCCAGCAGCCAAGATTTACCCGCCTACGAGCAGTACTTC; CDR3aa: CASSQDLPAYEQYF
v_gene: TRBV19; d_gene: .; j_gene: TRBJ1-1; abundance: .; CDR3nt: TGTGCCAGTTTTTCCCTACGAAGCGGGGACTCGGGACGGACTGAAGCTTTCTTT; CDR3aa: CASFSLRSGDSGRTEAFF
v_gene: TRBV5-1; d_gene: TRBD2; j_gene: TRBJ2-3; abundance: .; CDR3nt: TGCGCCAGCAGGCAAAGCGGGAGGGCAGAAGATACGCAGTATTTT; CDR3aa: CASRQSGRAEDTQYF
v_gene: TRBV19; d_gene: TRBD1; j_gene: TRBJ1-2; abundance: .; CDR3nt: TGTGCCAGTAGTACAACAGGGGGCAGGAATGGCTACACCTTC; CDR3aa: CASSTTGGRNGYTF
v_gene: TRBV18; d_gene: .; j_gene: TRBJ1-4; abundance: .; CDR3nt: TGTGCCAGCTCACCGGGGGGACGGGGAGCGACTAATGAAAAACTGTTTTTT; CDR3aa: CASSPGGRGATNEKLFF
v_gene: TRBV7-2; d_gene: .; j_gene: TRBJ2-1; abundance: .; CDR3nt: TGTGCCAGCAGCAGTGGTTACAATGAGCAGTTCTTC; CDR3aa: CASSSGYNEQFF
v_gene: TRBV7-8; d_gene: .; j_gene: TRBJ2-3; abundance: .; CDR3nt: TGTGCCAGCAGCTCTTCGGAGACAGATACGCAGTATTTT; CDR3aa: CASSSSETDTQYF
v_gene: TRBV28; d_gene: .; j_gene: TRBJ1-4; abundance: .; CDR3nt: TGTGCCAGCAGTTTTAACGGCGGTATGGGGAAACTGTTTTTT; CDR3aa: CASSFNGGMGKLFF
v_gene: TRBV5-1; d_gene: .; j_gene: TRBJ1-1; abundance: .; CDR3nt: TGCGCCAGCAGACCCGGCCTAGTGGACACTGAAGCTTTCTTT; CDR3aa: CASRPGLVDTEAFF
v_gene: TRBV30; d_gene: .; j_gene: TRBJ2-5; abundance: .; CDR3nt: TGTGCCTGGAGTGTGCGCAGGGCTGAGACCCAGTACTTC; CDR3aa: CAWSVRRAETQYF
v_gene: TRBV14; d_gene: TRBD2; j_gene: TRBJ2-1; abundance: .; CDR3nt: TGTGCCAGCAGCCTTCCCTTAGCGGGAGTTTCCTACAATGAGCAGTTCTTC; CDR3aa: CASSLPLAGVSYNEQFF
v_gene: TRBV9; d_gene: TRBD1; j_gene: TRBJ1-1; abundance: .; CDR3nt: TGTGCCAGCAGCGAGACACAGGGGTTTGAAGCTTTCTTT; CDR3aa: CASSETQGFEAFF
v_gene: TRBV5-6; d_gene: TRBD1; j_gene: TRBJ1-4; abundance: .; CDR3nt: TGTGCCAGCAGGCCACGGGACAGGATTAATGAAAAACTGTTTTTT; CDR3aa: CASRPRDRINEKLFF
v_gene: TRBV5-1; d_gene: .; j_gene: TRBJ1-2; abundance: .; CDR3nt: TGCGCCAGCAGCTTGTTACCTGAAAGTCACCTGGGAGGCTACACCTTC; CDR3aa: CASSLLPESHLGGYTF
v_gene: TRBV7-2; d_gene: .; j_gene: TRBJ2-7; abundance: once; CDR3nt: TGTGCCAGCAGCCCGCGACAGACGACCTCCTACGAGCAGTACTTC; CDR3aa: CASSPRQTTSYEQYF
v_gene: TRBV4-3; d_gene: .; j_gene: TRBJ2-2; abundance: few; CDR3nt: TGCGCCAGCAGCCAGGATCCCCCACAGGACTTGAACACCGGGGAGCTGTTTTTT; CDR3aa: CASSQDPPQDLNTGELFF
v_gene: TRBV5-1; d_gene: TRBD2; j_gene: TRBJ2-1; abundance: .; CDR3nt: TGCGCCAGCAGCCCCCTGACTAGCGGAAACAATGAGCAGTTCTTC; CDR3aa: CASSPLTSGNNEQFF
v_gene: TRBV6-1; d_gene: .; j_gene: TRBJ2-6; abundance: .; CDR3nt: TGTGCCAGCACTCCATTAGGCTCTGGGGCCAACGTCCTGACTTTC; CDR3aa: CASTPLGSGANVLTF
v_gene: TRBV4-1; d_gene: TRBD2; j_gene: TRBJ2-1; abundance: .; CDR3nt: TGCGCCAGCAGCCAGGTTATAGCGGGAGTCCAGTACAATGAGCAGTTCTTC; CDR3aa: CASSQVIAGVQYNEQFF
v_gene: TRBV5-1; d_gene: .; j_gene: TRBJ2-7; abundance: many; CDR3nt: TGCGCCAGCAGCTTGGCCGACCCTTCTGGGGGCTACGAGCAGTACTTC; CDR3aa: CASSLADPSGGYEQYF
v_gene: TRBV10-2; d_gene: TRBD1; j_gene: TRBJ1-2; abundance: few; CDR3nt: TGCGCCAGCAGGGCGGGGACAGGGGGTCTCTATGGCTACACCTTC; CDR3aa: CASRAGTGGLYGYTF
v_gene: TRBV7-3; d_gene: .; j_gene: TRBJ1-2; abundance: few; CDR3nt: TGTGCCAGCAGCTCCTCCGGGGGCGTTGGCTATGGCTACACCTTC; CDR3aa: CASSSSGGVGYGYTF
v_gene: TRBV10-2; d_gene: .; j_gene: TRBJ1-3; abundance: few; CDR3nt: TGCGCCAGCAGTGATTGGGGCTTCTCTGGAAACACCATATATTTT; CDR3aa: CASSDWGFSGNTIYF
v_gene: TRBV27; d_gene: TRBD2; j_gene: TRBJ2-2; abundance: .; CDR3nt: TGTGCCAGCAGTCCGTTAGCGGGAGGGAACACCGGGGAGCTGTTTTTT; CDR3aa: CASSPLAGGNTGELFF
v_gene: TRBV5-8; d_gene: .; j_gene: TRBJ2-7; abundance: .; CDR3nt: TGTGCCAGCAGCTTGGAGGGGGGGACCTACGAGCAGTACTTC; CDR3aa: CASSLEGGTYEQYF
v_gene: TRBV19; d_gene: .; j_gene: TRBJ1-2; abundance: .; CDR3nt: TGTGCCAGTAGTTCTTCGGGGGCGTTTAGGTCGAATGGCTACACCTTC; CDR3aa: CASSSSGAFRSNGYTF
v_gene: TRBV19; d_gene: .; j_gene: TRBJ2-2; abundance: .; CDR3nt: TGTGCCAGTAGTATACGAATTAGCCGCACCGGGGAGCTGTTTTTT; CDR3aa: CASSIRISRTGELFF
v_gene: TRBV11-2; d_gene: TRBD2; j_gene: TRBJ2-1; abundance: .; CDR3nt: TGTGCCAGCAGCTTAGATGGAAGCGGGATCTACAATGAGCAGTTCTTC; CDR3aa: CASSLDGSGIYNEQFF
v_gene: TRBV5-1; d_gene: .; j_gene: TRBJ2-5; abundance: .; CDR3nt: TGCGCCAGCAGCTTGGGGGTTACGTTCCAAGAGACCCAGTACTTC; CDR3aa: CASSLGVTFQETQYF
v_gene: TRBV27; d_gene: TRBD1; j_gene: TRBJ2-7; abundance: .; CDR3nt: TGTGCCAGCAGTTCCCGGGACAGGCCTCTTGGGCAGTACTTC; CDR3aa: CASSSRDRPLGQYF
v_gene: TRBV30; d_gene: .; j_gene: TRBJ1-2; abundance: .; CDR3nt: TGTGCCTGGACTCGGAGTACCTATGGCTACACCTTC; CDR3aa: CAWTRSTYGYTF
v_gene: TRBV10-2; d_gene: TRBD2; j_gene: TRBJ2-3; abundance: .; CDR3nt: TGCGCCAGCACAACTAGCGTAATCACAGATACGCAGTATTTT; CDR3aa: CASTTSVITDTQYF
v_gene: TRBV2; d_gene: .; j_gene: TRBJ1-5; abundance: many; CDR3nt: TGTGCCAGCAGTTTGTCAGAGAATCAGCCCCAGCATTTT; CDR3aa: CASSLSENQPQHF
v_gene: TRBV7-2; d_gene: TRBD1; j_gene: TRBJ2-1; abundance: .; CDR3nt: TGTGCCAGCAGCCCAACCGTTAGGGACAGGCCATTCAATGAGCAGTTCTTC; CDR3aa: CASSPTVRDRPFNEQFF
v_gene: TRBV7-2; d_gene: .; j_gene: TRBJ2-2; abundance: once; CDR3nt: TGTGCCAGCATCCAGGGACGGATGGGCACCGGGGAGCTGTTTTTT; CDR3aa: CASIQGRMGTGELFF
v_gene: TRBV7-8; d_gene: .; j_gene: TRBJ1-5; abundance: .; CDR3nt: TGTGCCAGCAGCTTAACGGCAGGCTTAAGGGCAGGTCAGCCCCAGCATTTT; CDR3aa: CASSLTAGLRAGQPQHF
v_gene: TRBV20-1; d_gene: .; j_gene: TRBJ2-5; abundance: .; CDR3nt: TGCAGTGCTAGACTCGGGACCCAGTACTTC; CDR3aa: CSARLGTQYF
v_gene: TRBV11-2; d_gene: .; j_gene: TRBJ2-1; abundance: .; CDR3nt: TGTGCCAGCAGCTTATCCATAAGCTTGAATGAGCAGTTCTTC; CDR3aa: CASSLSISLNEQFF
v_gene: TRBV7-3; d_gene: TRBD1; j_gene: TRBJ2-2; abundance: .; CDR3nt: TGTGCCAGCAGCTTGCAAGGGGGCCACACCGGGGAGCTGTTTTTT; CDR3aa: CASSLQGGHTGELFF